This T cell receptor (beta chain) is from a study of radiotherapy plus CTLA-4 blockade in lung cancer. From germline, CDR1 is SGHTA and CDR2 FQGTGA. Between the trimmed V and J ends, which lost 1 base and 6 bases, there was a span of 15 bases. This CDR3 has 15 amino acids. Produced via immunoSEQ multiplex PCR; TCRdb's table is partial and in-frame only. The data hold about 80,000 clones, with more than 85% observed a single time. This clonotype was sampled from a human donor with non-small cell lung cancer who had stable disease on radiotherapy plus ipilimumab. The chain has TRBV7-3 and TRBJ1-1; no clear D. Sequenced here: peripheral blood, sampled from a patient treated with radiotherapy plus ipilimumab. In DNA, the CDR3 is TGTGCCAGCAGCTTAATTGTAGGGAGAGAGGCTGAAGCTTTCTTT. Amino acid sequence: CASSLIVGREAEAFF.